This paragraph reports one T cell receptor beta chain. Some clones are missing from TCRdb's copy, which holds only in-frame ones; the method was immunoSEQ multiplex PCR. The data show tens of thousands of clones, 92% seen once. The sample is drawn from a study of T cells in narcolepsy. At the level of the study: Donors had narcolepsy type 1 or type 2, or were healthy controls.

Sequenced material: CD45RA- memory CD4+ T cells from PBMCs. The TCR was taken from a human donor with narcolepsy.

CDR3 in amino acids: CAWSDGISGNTIYF. CDR3 sequence (DNA): TGTGCCTGGAGTGACGGAATCTCTGGAAACACCATATATTTT. This chain joins TRBV30 and TRBJ1-3, with D uncertain. The CDR3 extends over 14 amino acids. Germline V gene lookup returns CDR1 GTSNPN and CDR2 SVGIG (reference sequence). Trimming cost V 1 base and J 0 bases, with 7 bases left between them.